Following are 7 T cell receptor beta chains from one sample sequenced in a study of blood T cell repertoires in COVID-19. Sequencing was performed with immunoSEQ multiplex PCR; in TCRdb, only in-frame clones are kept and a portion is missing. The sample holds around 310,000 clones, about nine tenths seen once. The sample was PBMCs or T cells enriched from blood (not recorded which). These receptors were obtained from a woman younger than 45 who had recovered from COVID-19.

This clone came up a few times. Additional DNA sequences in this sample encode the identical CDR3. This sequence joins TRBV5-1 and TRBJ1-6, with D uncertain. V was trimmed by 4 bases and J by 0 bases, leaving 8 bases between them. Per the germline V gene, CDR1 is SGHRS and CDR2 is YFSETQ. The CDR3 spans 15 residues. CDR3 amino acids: CASSDRSSYNSPLHF. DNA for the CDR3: TGCGCCAGCAGCGACCGGAGCTCCTATAATTCACCCCTCCACTTT.

This CDR3 is CASSPTWTADYGYTF. Here the CDR3 DNA reads TGTGCCAGCAGCCCTACCTGGACAGCAGACTATGGCTACACCTTC. This chain joins TRBV3-1 (or the pseudogene TRBV3-2) and TRBJ1-2; a possible D gene is TRBD1 (6 bases). Germline V gives CDR1 LGHDT, CDR2 YNNKEL (reference sequence). CDR3 length equals 15 residues. Trimming stripped 4 bases from V and 3 bases from J, with 15 bases between.

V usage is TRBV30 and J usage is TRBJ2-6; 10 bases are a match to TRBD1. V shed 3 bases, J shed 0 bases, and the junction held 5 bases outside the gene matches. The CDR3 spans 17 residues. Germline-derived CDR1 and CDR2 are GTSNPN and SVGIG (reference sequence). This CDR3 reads CAWRRQGAFSGANVLTF. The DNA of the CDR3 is TGTGCCTGGAGGAGACAGGGGGCGTTCTCTGGGGCCAACGTCCTGACTTTC.

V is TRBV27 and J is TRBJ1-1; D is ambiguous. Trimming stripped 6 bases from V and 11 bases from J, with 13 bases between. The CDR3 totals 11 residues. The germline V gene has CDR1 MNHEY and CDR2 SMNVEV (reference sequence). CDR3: CASREGLSAFF. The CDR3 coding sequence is TGTGCCAGCAGGGAGGGCCTCTCGGCTTTCTTT.

For the CDR3, the DNA is TGTGCCAGCAGTCCGGACAGGTCACACACGAATGAGCAGTTCTTC. It specifies CASSPDRSHTNEQFF. V and J are TRBV28 and TRBJ2-1; 7 bases are a match to TRBD1. The V segment lost 5 bases and the J segment 7 bases; nucleotides outside the gene matches: 11. There are 15 residues in the CDR3. Germline assignment: CDR1 MDHEN and CDR2 SYDVKM.

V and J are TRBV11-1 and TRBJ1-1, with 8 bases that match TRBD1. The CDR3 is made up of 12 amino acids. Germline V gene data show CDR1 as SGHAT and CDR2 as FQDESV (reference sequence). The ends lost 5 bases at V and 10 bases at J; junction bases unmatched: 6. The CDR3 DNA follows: TGTGCCAGCAGCGCAGGGGGCCTGGTAGCTTTCTTT. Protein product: CASSAGGLVAFF. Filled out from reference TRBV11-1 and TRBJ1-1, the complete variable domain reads EAEVAQSPRYKITEKSQAVAFWCDPISGHATLYWYRQILGQGPELLVQFQDESVVDDSQLPKDRFSAERLKGVDSTLKIQPAELGDSAMYLCASSAGGLVAFFGQGTRLTVV.

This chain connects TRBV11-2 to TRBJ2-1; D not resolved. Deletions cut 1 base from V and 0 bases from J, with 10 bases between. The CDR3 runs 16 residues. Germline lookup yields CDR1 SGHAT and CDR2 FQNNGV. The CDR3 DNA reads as TGTGCCAGCAGCTTAGTTAGCCGAATCTCCTACAATGAGCAGTTCTTC. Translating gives CASSLVSRISYNEQFF.